Presented here are 29 T cell receptor beta chains from one specimen sequenced in a study of blood T cell repertoires in COVID-19. Assay used: immunoSEQ multiplex PCR; TCRdb lists only in-frame clones, some missing. The sample shows around 290,000 clones, roughly 91% of them seen only once. The specimen was peripheral blood. These receptors were collected from a man aged 35-49 years with acute or convalescent COVID-19.

The gene calls are TRBV28 and TRBJ1-5; D gene unclear. The V and J ends lost 5 bases and 2 bases respectively, with 13 bases between them. This CDR3 is 15 amino acids long. Germline V CDR1 and CDR2: MDHEN, SYDVKM. This chain's CDR3 is CASSPHVEGNQPQHF. The DNA of the CDR3 is TGTGCCAGCAGTCCGCACGTCGAGGGCAATCAGCCCCAGCATTTT.

This chain connects TRBV6-5 to TRBJ1-3; maybe TRBD1 (5 bases). CDR3 size: 15 residues. With 10 bases removed from V and 2 bases from J, the gap between germline ends came to 18 bases. Germline V gene sequence: CDR1 MNHEY, CDR2 SVGAGI. The CDR3 here is CATGPLAVPGNTIYF. CDR3 bases: TGTGCCACAGGGCCTCTGGCAGTTCCTGGAAACACCATATATTTT.

J is TRBJ2-3 and V is TRBV9; D unresolved. The CDR3 covers 12 residues. Trimming cost V 6 bases and J 6 bases, with 11 bases left between them. Germline V gene lookup returns CDR1 SGDLS and CDR2 YYNGEE. The CDR3 DNA sequence: TGTGCCAGCAATAGTTACGGGGATACGCAGTATTTT. It is translated as CASNSYGDTQYF.

This rearrangement joins TRBV9 to TRBJ1-2; TRBD1 matches at 10 bases. Germline trimming cut 1 base from V and 7 bases from J; bases unmatched to any gene: 7. The CDR3 sequence is 15 residues long. Per germline, CDR1 SGDLS and CDR2 YYNGEE. CDR3 nucleotides: TGTGCCAGCAGCGTATTGACAGGGGGCGCGGGTGGCTACACCTTC. Its translation: CASSVLTGGAGGYTF.

This clone was observed a single time. This chain joins TRBV30 and TRBJ1-5, with 9 bases lining up with TRBD1. V was clipped by 2 bases and J by 9 bases; unmatched bases: 14. The CDR3 has 16 residues. The V gene's germline CDR1 is GTSNPN and CDR2 SVGIG (reference sequence). The CDR3: CAWSRGVSTGGTPQHF. The CDR3 nucleotides read TGTGCCTGGAGTAGGGGAGTTTCGACAGGGGGTACGCCCCAGCATTTT.

The V and J genes are TRBV30 and TRBJ1-6; a possible D gene is TRBD1 (6 bases). From germline, CDR1 is GTSNPN and CDR2 SVGIG (reference sequence). The CDR3 runs 13 residues. Between the trimmed V and J ends, which lost 0 bases and 10 bases, there was a span of 10 bases. The CDR3 DNA follows: TGTGCCTGGAGTGTAGGGGGAGAATCACCCCTCCACTTT. Amino acid sequence: CAWSVGGESPLHF.

This sequence joins TRBV29-1 and TRBJ1-2; D gene uncertain. This CDR3 has 13 amino acids. The germline CDR1 and CDR2 sequences are SQVTM and ANQGSEA. V lost 0 bases, J lost 6 bases, and 11 bases lay in between. The CDR3 loop is CSVEDRSEHGYTF. The DNA for the CDR3 is TGCAGCGTTGAAGATCGTTCCGAGCATGGCTACACCTTC. Looking up the rest from reference TRBV29-1 and TRBJ1-2 gives the full variable domain: SAVISQKPSRDICQRGTSLTIQCQVDSQVTMMFWYRQQPGQSLTLIATANQGSEATYESGFVIDKFPISRPNLTFSTLTVSNMSPEDSSIYLCSVEDRSEHGYTFGSGTRLTVV.

V gene TRBV7-2 combines with J gene TRBJ2-1, with D possibly being TRBD2 (5 bases). CDR1 is SGHTA, CDR2 FQGNSA, per germline. The CDR3 loop spans 13 amino acids. V was trimmed by 6 bases and J by 6 bases, leaving 12 bases between them. This CDR3 is CASSLSTSNEQFF. CDR3 in DNA: TGTGCCAGCAGTCTTAGTACTAGCAATGAGCAGTTCTTC.

The genes are TRBV5-5 and TRBJ1-5; maybe TRBD1 (5 bases). In germline, CDR1 is SGHKS, CDR2 YYEKEE (reference sequence). Deletions cut 4 bases from V and 0 bases from J, with 14 bases between. CDR3 length: 16 residues. CDR3 DNA sequence: TGTGCCAGCAGCATGAAAGGACACTTTAGCAATCAGCCCCAGCATTTT. This gives the protein CASSMKGHFSNQPQHF. The variable domain in full, completed from reference TRBV5-5 and TRBJ1-5, reads DAGVTQSPTHLIKTRGQQVTLRCSPISGHKSVSWYQQVLGQGPQFIFQYYEKEERGRGNFPDRFSARQFPNYSSELNVNALLLGDSALYLCASSMKGHFSNQPQHFGDGTRLSIL.

The gene calls are TRBV15 and TRBJ1-4, with D tentatively TRBD1 (5 bases). There are 16 residues in the CDR3. The V gene's germline CDR1 is LNHNV and CDR2 YYDKDF (reference sequence). Trimming removed 0 bases at V and 8 bases at J, with 16 bases between. The CDR3 nucleotides are TGTGCCACCAGCAGAGATGAGAAGGGGTCGGAGGAAAAACTGTTTTTT. Its protein product is CATSRDEKGSEEKLFF.

V and J are TRBV12-5 and TRBJ2-4; 9 nucleotides match TRBD1. CDR3 length: 14 residues. V was clipped by 1 base and J by 7 bases; unmatched bases: 2. Per germline, CDR1 LGHNT and CDR2 FRNRAP. For the CDR3, the DNA is TGTGCTAGTGGTTTGGGGGACAGGGAGAACATTCAGTACTTC. Residues: CASGLGDRENIQYF.

J is TRBJ2-3 and V is TRBV12-5; 8 nucleotides match TRBD1. The germline V gene has CDR1 LGHNT and CDR2 FRNRAP. This CDR3 spans 14 amino acids. The J segment lost 6 bases and the V segment lost 3 bases, leaving 5 bases of the junction unmatched. DNA of the CDR3: TGTGCTAGTGGTTTTTCAGGGGGCGGGGATACGCAGTATTTT. It translates to CASGFSGGGDTQYF.

The chain has TRBV5-1 and TRBJ1-2; 9 bases map to TRBD1. CDR1 SGHRS and CDR2 YFSETQ come from the germline V gene. The CDR3 spans 15 residues. V was clipped by 5 bases and J by 4 bases; unmatched bases: 9. CDR3 DNA: TGCGCCAGCAGTGGAACCGGGACAGGGCTCTATGGCTACACCTTC. This encodes CASSGTGTGLYGYTF.

The sample holds one count of this clone. The V and J genes are TRBV10-2 and TRBJ1-2; a weak D match, TRBD1 (6 bases). V was shortened by 5 bases and J by 1 base, with 14 bases between the two germline ends. CDR3 length equals 15 residues. Germline V gene lookup returns CDR1 WSHSY and CDR2 SAAADI. The CDR3 nucleotides are TGCGCCAGCAGTAAACAGGGAGACGGTAACTATGGCTACACCTTC. Protein: CASSKQGDGNYGYTF.

In the case of this clone: One end of the junction varies from germline; a read error may be responsible. This chain joins TRBV5-8 and TRBJ1-2, with a weak D call TRBD1 (5 bases). Germline values: CDR1 SGHTS, CDR2 YDEGEE. This CDR3 comprises 15 residues. The CDR3: CASSRSGHGRGHSSF. The DNA of the CDR3 is TGTGCCAGCAGTCGGTCAGGGCACGGTCGAGGCCACTCCAGCTTC.

This clone was observed once. V gene TRBV30 combines with J gene TRBJ1-2, with D maybe TRBD1 (5 bases). V dropped 0 bases and J dropped 5 bases, with 13 bases sitting between them. The germline gives CDR1 GTSNPN, CDR2 SVGIG (reference sequence). The CDR3 is 14 residues long. Here the CDR3 DNA reads TGTGCCTGGAGTGTATACGGGGGGAGGTATGGCTACACCTTC. Its protein is CAWSVYGGRYGYTF.

The V and J genes are TRBV5-6 and TRBJ1-2, with no clear D. The CDR3 covers 14 residues. The germline gives CDR1 SGHDT, CDR2 YYEEEE. V was shortened by 4 bases and J by 3 bases, with 13 bases between the two germline ends. CDR3 DNA sequence: TGTGCCAGCAGCCCCATCCGGGGAGACTATGGCTACACCTTC. Its protein is CASSPIRGDYGYTF.

The rearrangement uses TRBV9 and TRBJ2-7, with a tentative D call TRBD2 (6 bases). The CDR3 has 14 residues. Trimming left V 0 bases short and J 5 bases short, with 12 bases between. Per the germline V gene, CDR1 is SGDLS and CDR2 is YYNGEE. The DNA for the CDR3 is TGTGCCAGCAGCGTAGGGCTAGCGTTCGACGAGCAGTACTTC. This codes for CASSVGLAFDEQYF.

This clone was seen just once. The rearrangement links TRBV18 to TRBJ2-1; D is undetermined. The V gene's germline CDR1 is KGHSH and CDR2 LQKENI. This CDR3 spans 13 amino acids. Deletions cut 1 base from V and 5 bases from J, with 6 bases between. Written as DNA, the CDR3 is TGTGCCAGCTCACCACGTAATGACAATGAGCAGTTCTTC. Amino acid sequence: CASSPRNDNEQFF.

The chain uses TRBV4-1 and TRBJ2-2; D is unclear. The CDR3 is 17 residues long. V was trimmed by 0 bases and J by 1 base, leaving 12 bases between them. CDR1 MGHRA and CDR2 YSYEKL come from the germline V gene. The DNA of the CDR3 is TGCGCCAGCAGCCAAGAAGCCTTTACTCTGAACACCGGGGAGCTGTTTTTT. Protein sequence: CASSQEAFTLNTGELFF.

CDR3 residues: CASSLRGPWENTEAFF. The CDR3 coding sequence is TGTGCCAGCAGCTTGAGGGGGCCTTGGGAGAACACTGAAGCTTTCTTT. V usage is TRBV7-6 and J usage is TRBJ1-1; 7 bases fit TRBD1. Per germline, CDR1 SGHVS and CDR2 FNYEAQ. V shed 3 bases, J shed 1 base, and the junction held 8 bases outside the gene matches. The CDR3 is 16 amino acids.

V gene TRBV11-3 combines with J gene TRBJ1-6; D unclear. Germline V CDR1 and CDR2: SGHNT, YENEEA. The V and J ends lost 4 bases and 12 bases respectively, with 13 bases between them. The CDR3 contains 13 residues. The CDR3 loop reads CASSSGSLGPLHF. CDR3 coding DNA: TGTGCCAGCAGCTCAGGTTCCCTGGGACCCCTCCACTTT.

This rearrangement joins TRBV21-1 to TRBJ2-6; the table's D call, TRBD1, has no DNA check behind it. TRBV21-1 is given as a pseudogene. The CDR3 loop spans 18 amino acids. CDR3 sequence: CASSKNCRPPAGANVLTF. The CDR3 region has the DNA TGTGCCAGCAGCAAAAACTGCAGGCCCCCTGCTGGGGCCAACGTCCTGACTTTC.

The sample holds one count of this clone. The rearrangement links TRBV24-1 to TRBJ2-3, with D possibly being TRBD1 (5 bases). V was trimmed by 2 bases and J by 3 bases, leaving 26 bases between them. This CDR3 is built from 20 residues. Germline V lookup: CDR1 KGHDR, CDR2 SFDVKD. The CDR3 protein is CATSDSYLTETRPDTDTQYF. CDR3 sequence (DNA): TGTGCCACCAGTGATTCATACCTGACAGAAACCAGGCCTGATACAGATACGCAGTATTTT.

The rearrangement uses TRBV7-9 and TRBJ1-3, with TRBD1 matching over 7 bases. With 4 bases clipped from V and 0 bases from J, the junction kept 6 bases outside the gene matches. The V gene's germline CDR1 is SEHNR and CDR2 FQNEAQ (reference sequence). This CDR3 comprises 16 residues. The CDR3 sequence: CASSSPGQASGNTIYF. DNA of the CDR3: TGTGCCAGCAGCTCTCCAGGACAGGCCTCTGGAAACACCATATATTTT. Drawing the rest from reference TRBV7-9 and TRBJ1-3, the complete variable domain is DTGVSQNPRHKITKRGQNVTFRCDPISEHNRLYWYRQTLGQGPEFLTYFQNEAQLEKSRLLSDRFSAERPKGSFSTLEIQRTEQGDSAMYLCASSSPGQASGNTIYFGEGSWLTVV.

The chain recombines TRBV12-5 with TRBJ2-2; 9 bases match TRBD1. V lost 1 base, J lost 6 bases, and 3 bases stayed unmatched. The germline V gene encodes CDR1 LGHNT and CDR2 FRNRAP. This CDR3 has 15 residues. CDR3 loop: CASGLGDRVAGELFF. In DNA form, the CDR3 reads TGTGCTAGTGGTTTGGGGGACAGGGTGGCCGGGGAGCTGTTTTTT. Full variable domain (missing parts from reference TRBV12-5 and TRBJ2-2): DARVTQTPRHKVTEMGQEVTMRCQPILGHNTVFWYRQTMMQGLELLAYFRNRAPLDDSGMPKDRFSAEMPDATLATLKIQPSEPRDSAVYFCASGLGDRVAGELFFGEGSRLTVL.

The J gene is TRBJ2-5, the V gene TRBV2, with D perhaps matching TRBD1 (6 bases). Trimming left V 6 bases short and J 0 bases short, with 14 bases between. This CDR3 comprises 15 residues. From germline, CDR1 is SNHLY and CDR2 FYNNEI. The CDR3 nucleotides are TGTGCCAGCAGAGCTACAGGGACCTACCAAGAGACCCAGTACTTC. Its protein is CASRATGTYQETQYF.

CDR3 loop: CATSDMRGAGDEQFF. The CDR3 DNA follows: TGTGCCACCAGTGATATGCGGGGGGCCGGGGATGAGCAGTTCTTC. J is TRBJ2-1 and V is TRBV24-1; 8 nucleotides align to TRBD2. The ends lost 3 bases at V and 8 bases at J; junction bases unmatched: 8. This CDR3 comprises 15 residues. Germline values: CDR1 KGHDR, CDR2 SFDVKD.

J is TRBJ2-7 and V is TRBV14; 7 bases match TRBD1. Per the germline V gene, CDR1 is SGHDN and CDR2 is FVKESK. J was trimmed by 3 bases and V by 4 bases; bases with no gene match: 6. This CDR3 spans 14 amino acids. CDR3 in DNA: TGTGCCAGCAGCCTTTACGGGACAGTCTACGAGCAGTACTTC. It encodes CASSLYGTVYEQYF.